This T cell receptor beta chain was retrieved from a study of T cells after posttransplantation cyclophosphamide. Some clones are missing from TCRdb's copy, which holds only in-frame ones; the method was immunoSEQ multiplex PCR. This record lists under 25,000 clones, none seen once only, and the top ten clones contain 6.6%. This CDR3 comprises 14 residues. Germline CDR1 reads SGHTS; CDR2 reads YDEGEE. Trimming took off 2 bases at V and 2 bases at J, with 7 bases between the two ends. This clone was seen many times. This chain links TRBV5-8 with TRBJ2-2; D possibly corresponds to TRBD2 (6 bases). The sequence was obtained from a woman aged 60 to 75 in good health, CMV-negative, and a related stem cell transplant donor. Sequences were obtained from PBMCs. The DNA of the CDR3 is TGTGCCAGCAGCTTCGGACTAAACACCGGGGAGCTGTTTTTT. Amino acid sequence: CASSFGLNTGELFF.